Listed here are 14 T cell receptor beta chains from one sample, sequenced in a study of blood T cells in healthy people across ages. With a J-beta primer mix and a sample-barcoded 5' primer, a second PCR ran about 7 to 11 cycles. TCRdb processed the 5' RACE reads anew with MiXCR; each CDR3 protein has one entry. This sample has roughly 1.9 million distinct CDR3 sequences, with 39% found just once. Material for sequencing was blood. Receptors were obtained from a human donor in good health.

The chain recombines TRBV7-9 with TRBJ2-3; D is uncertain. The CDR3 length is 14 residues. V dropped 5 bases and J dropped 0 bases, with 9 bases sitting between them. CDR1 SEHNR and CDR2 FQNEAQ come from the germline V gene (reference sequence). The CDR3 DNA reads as TGTGCCAGCAGCCTCCCCCTCAGCACAGATACGCAGTATTTT. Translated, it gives CASSLPLSTDTQYF.

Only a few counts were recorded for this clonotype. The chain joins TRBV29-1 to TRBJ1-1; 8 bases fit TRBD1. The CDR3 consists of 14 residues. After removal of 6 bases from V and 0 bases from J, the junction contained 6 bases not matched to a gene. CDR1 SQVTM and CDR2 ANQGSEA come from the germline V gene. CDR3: CSVTGGMMNTEAFF. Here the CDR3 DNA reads TGCAGCGTCACAGGGGGGATGATGAACACTGAAGCTTTCTTT.

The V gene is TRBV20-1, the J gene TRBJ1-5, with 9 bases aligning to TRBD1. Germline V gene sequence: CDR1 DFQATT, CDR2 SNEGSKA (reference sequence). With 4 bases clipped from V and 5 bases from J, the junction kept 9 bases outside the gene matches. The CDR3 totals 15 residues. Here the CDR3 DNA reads TGCAGTGCTACCGACAGGGGGTCCGTGGATCAGCCCCAGCATTTT. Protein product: CSATDRGSVDQPQHF.

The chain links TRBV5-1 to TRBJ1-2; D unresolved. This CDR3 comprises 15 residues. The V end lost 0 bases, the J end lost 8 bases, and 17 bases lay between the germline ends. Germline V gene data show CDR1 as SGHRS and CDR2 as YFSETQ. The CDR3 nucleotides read TGCGCCAGCAGCTTGGAGCCGGCGGGTGGAGAGGGCTACACCTTC. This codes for CASSLEPAGGEGYTF.

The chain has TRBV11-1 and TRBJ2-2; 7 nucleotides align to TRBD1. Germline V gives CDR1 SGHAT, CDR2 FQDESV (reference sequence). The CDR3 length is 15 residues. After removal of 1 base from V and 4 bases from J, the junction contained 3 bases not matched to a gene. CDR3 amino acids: CASSLVTGSTGELFF. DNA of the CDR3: TGTGCCAGCAGCTTAGTGACAGGGAGCACCGGGGAGCTGTTTTTT.

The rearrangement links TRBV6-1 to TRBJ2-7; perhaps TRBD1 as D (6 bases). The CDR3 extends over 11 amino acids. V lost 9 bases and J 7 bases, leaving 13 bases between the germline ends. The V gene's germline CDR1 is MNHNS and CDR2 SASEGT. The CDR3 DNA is TGTGCCAGTCAAAAGGACAGTGAGCAGTACTTC. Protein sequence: CASQKDSEQYF.

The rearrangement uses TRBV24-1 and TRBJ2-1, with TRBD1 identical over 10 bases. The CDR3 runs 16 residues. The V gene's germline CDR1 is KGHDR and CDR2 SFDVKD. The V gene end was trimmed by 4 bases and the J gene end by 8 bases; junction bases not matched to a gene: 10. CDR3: CATSDRTGTGDHEQFF. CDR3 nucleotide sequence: TGTGCCACCAGTGACCGGACCGGGACAGGGGACCATGAGCAGTTCTTC.

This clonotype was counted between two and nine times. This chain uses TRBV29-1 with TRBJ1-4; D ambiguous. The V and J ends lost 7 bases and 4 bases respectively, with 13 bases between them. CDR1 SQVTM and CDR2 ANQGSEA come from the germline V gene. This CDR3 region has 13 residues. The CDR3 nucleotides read TGCAGCGGGTTTTCGTCCCTTAATGAAAAACTGTTTTTT. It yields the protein CSGFSSLNEKLFF.

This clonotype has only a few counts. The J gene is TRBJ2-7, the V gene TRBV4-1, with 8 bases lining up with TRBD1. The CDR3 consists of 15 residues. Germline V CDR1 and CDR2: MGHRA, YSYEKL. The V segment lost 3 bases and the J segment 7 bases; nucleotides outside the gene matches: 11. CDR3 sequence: CASSHQGAPLLEQYF. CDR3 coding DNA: TGCGCCAGCAGCCACCAGGGGGCCCCTCTGTTAGAGCAGTACTTC.

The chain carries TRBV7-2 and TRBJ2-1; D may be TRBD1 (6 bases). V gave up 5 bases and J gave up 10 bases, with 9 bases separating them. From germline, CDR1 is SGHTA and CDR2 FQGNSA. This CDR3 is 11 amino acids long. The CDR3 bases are TGTGCCAGCAGCGACAGGATGGAGCAGTTCTTC. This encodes CASSDRMEQFF.

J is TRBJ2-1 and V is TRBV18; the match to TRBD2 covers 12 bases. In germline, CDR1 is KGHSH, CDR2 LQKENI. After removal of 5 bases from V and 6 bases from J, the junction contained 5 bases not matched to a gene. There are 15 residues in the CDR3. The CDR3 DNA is TGTGCCAGCTCAAGGGCGACTAGCGGGGGCAATGAGCAGTTCTTC. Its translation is CASSRATSGGNEQFF.

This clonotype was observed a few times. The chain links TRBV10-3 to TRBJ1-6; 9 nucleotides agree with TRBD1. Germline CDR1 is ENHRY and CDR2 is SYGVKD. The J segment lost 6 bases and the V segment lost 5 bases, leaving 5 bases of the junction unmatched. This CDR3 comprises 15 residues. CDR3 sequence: CAISSQGARNSPLHF. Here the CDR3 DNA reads TGTGCCATCAGTTCACAGGGGGCGCGTAATTCACCCCTCCACTTT.

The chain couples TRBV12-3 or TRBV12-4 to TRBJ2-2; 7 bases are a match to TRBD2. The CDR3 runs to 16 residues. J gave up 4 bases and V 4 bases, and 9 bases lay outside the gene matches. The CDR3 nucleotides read TGTGCCAGCAGTTCCCAAGGGCCGGGGGGCACCGGGGAGCTGTTTTTT. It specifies CASSSQGPGGTGELFF.

The CDR3 here is CASSQDRPFLEPATNEKLFF. The CDR3 coding sequence is TGTGCCAGCAGCCAAGATAGACCTTTTTTAGAGCCGGCAACTAATGAAAAACTGTTTTTT. The chain recombines TRBV3-1 with TRBJ1-4, with D unresolved. Germline-derived CDR1 and CDR2 are LGHDT and YNNKEL (reference sequence). V lost 0 bases and J lost 0, with 20 bases in between. CDR3 size: 20 residues.